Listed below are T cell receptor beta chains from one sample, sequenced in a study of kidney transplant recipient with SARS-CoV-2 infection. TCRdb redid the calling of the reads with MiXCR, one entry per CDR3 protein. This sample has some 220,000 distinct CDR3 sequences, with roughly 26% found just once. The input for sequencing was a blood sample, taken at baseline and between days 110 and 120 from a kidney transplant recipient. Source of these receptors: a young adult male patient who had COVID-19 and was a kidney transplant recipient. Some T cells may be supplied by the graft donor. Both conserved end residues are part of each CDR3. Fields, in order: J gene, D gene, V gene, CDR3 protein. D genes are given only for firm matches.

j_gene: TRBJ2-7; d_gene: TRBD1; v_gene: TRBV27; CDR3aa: CASRTGGRSEQYF
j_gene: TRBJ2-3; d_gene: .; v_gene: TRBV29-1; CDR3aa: CSVLQQDDTQYF
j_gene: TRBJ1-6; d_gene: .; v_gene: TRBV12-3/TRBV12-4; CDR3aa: CASSTLDKNSPLHF
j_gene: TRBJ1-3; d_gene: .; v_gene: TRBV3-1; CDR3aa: CASSPHSNTIYF
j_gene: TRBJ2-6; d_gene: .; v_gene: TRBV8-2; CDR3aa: CGTQKRITQSRANVLTF
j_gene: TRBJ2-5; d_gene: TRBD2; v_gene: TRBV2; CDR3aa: CASTAEAGDPENQETQYF
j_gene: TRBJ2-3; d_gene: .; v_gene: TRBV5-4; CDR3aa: CASSTDLTDTQYF
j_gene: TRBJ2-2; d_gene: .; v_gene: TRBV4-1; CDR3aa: CASSENIYTGELFF
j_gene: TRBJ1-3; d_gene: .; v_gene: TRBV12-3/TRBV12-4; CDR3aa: CASSFAERSGNTIYF
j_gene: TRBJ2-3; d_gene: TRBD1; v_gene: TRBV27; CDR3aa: CASSPQQQGTVDTQYF
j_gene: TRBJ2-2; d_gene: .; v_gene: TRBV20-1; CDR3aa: CSARSQGQRTGELFF
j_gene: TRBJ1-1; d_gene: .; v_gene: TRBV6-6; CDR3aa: CASSYSRDTEAFF
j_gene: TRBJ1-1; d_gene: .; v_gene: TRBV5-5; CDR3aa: CASSWRGTMNTEAFF
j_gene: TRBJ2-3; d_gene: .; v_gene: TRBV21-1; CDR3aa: CASSPRDRRITDTQYF
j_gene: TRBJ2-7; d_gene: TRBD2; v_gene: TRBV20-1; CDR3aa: CSAHERGLLSYEQYF
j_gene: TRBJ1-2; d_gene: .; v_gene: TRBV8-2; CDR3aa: CGSRRCDSRKTYGYTF
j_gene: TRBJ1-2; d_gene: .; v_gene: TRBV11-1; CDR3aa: CASSMRNKAGKTYGYTF
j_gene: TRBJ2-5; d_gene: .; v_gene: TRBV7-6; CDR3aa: CASSSGWGMTETQYF
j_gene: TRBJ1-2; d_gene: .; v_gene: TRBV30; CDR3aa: CAWSVIRLRGYTF
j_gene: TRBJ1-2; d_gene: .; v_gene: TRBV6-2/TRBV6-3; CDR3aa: CASSSFACIGKTYGYTF
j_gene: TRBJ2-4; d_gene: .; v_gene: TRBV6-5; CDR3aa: CASSSGAGLAKNIQYF
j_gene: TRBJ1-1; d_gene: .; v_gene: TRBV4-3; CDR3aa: CASSLTGTPLGAFF
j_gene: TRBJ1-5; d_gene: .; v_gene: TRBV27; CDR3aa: CASSLRGSLGTGPYSNQPQHF
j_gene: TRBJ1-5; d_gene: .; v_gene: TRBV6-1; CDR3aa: CASSEMTTGLNYQPQHF
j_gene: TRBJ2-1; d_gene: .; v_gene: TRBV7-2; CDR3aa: CASSPRAGVSEQFF
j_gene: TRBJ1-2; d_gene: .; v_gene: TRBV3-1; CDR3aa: CASSIVRTLRKTYGYTF
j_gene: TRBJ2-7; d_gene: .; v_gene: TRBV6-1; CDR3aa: CASSEGLRLNYEQYF
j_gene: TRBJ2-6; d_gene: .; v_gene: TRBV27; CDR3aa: CASSLQGSGANVLTF
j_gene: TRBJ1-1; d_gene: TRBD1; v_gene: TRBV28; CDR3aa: CASSLGTEGEALF
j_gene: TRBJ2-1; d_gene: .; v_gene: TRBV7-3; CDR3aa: CASSWVIKQIKFF
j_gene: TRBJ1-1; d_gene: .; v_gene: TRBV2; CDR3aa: CASIEGGNAEAFF
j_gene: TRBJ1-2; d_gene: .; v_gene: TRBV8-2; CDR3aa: CGSISRDSRKTYGYTF
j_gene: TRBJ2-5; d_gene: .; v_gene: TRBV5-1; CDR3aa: CASIGQAETQYF